The 20 T cell receptor beta chains reported below all come from one sample, sequenced in a study of blood T cell repertoires in COVID-19 (dated by TCRdb to 2018 to 2020). To prepare the library, the immunoSEQ multiplex PCR assay was applied. The immuneACCESS repertoire file appears here via TCRdb, limited to in-frame rearrangements. These files lack a portion of the clones; in checked studies, under half of the deficit traces to unresolved V genes, and the cause of the others is not known. Here the sample has around 300,000 clones; more than 70% occur a single time. Together, the top ten hold around 1.6% of the sample. Material: peripheral blood. The receptors come from a woman aged 25 to 39 with COVID-19, enrolled during active disease.

In its sample, this clone was seen once. V is TRBV5-8 and J is TRBJ1-5; D gene unclear. Per the germline V gene, CDR1 is SGHTS and CDR2 is YDEGEE. This CDR3 has 19 residues. V lost 4 bases and J 1 base, leaving 24 bases between the germline ends. CDR3 sequence: CASSDAVKKNLWSNQPQHF. The CDR3 DNA is TGTGCCAGCAGCGACGCGGTGAAGAAGAACCTGTGGAGCAATCAGCCCCAGCATTTT. Complete variable domain (other parts from reference TRBV5-8 and TRBJ1-5): EAGVTQSPTHLIKTRGQQATLRCSPISGHTSVYWYQQALGLGLQFLLWYDEGEERNRGNFPPRFSGRQFPNYSSELNVNALELEDSALYLCASSDAVKKNLWSNQPQHFGDGTRLSIL.

This chain joins TRBV3-1 (or the pseudogene TRBV3-2) and TRBJ1-3; D unclear. The germline V gene has CDR1 LGHDT and CDR2 YNNKEL (reference sequence). The CDR3 totals 16 residues. Trimming stripped 8 bases from V and 2 bases from J, with 19 bases between. The chain's CDR3 is CASSMQAGSAGNTIYF. The CDR3 nucleotides are TGTGCCAGCTCGATGCAGGCGGGGTCGGCTGGAAACACCATATATTTT.

This rearrangement joins TRBV30 to TRBJ1-3; a weak D match, TRBD1 (5 bases). Germline V gene data show CDR1 as GTSNPN and CDR2 as SVGIG (reference sequence). Between the trimmed V and J ends, which lost 2 bases and 0 bases, there was a span of 11 bases. This CDR3 spans 15 amino acids. The CDR3 nucleotides are TGTGCCTGGAGTAGACAGCTGTTCTCTGGAAACACCATATATTTT. Translated, it gives CAWSRQLFSGNTIYF.

This clone was found a few times. The chain employs TRBV5-4 and TRBJ1-5; TRBD1 might be the D (5 bases). The CDR3 contains 13 residues. Germline V gene lookup returns CDR1 SGHNT and CDR2 YYREEE (reference sequence). V lost 4 bases to trimming and J lost 4 bases, with 9 bases between them. CDR3 in amino acids: CASSQDTNQPQHF. The DNA of the CDR3 is TGTGCCAGCAGCCAGGACACGAATCAGCCCCAGCATTTT.

This chain connects TRBV12-2 to TRBJ1-1. TRBV12-2 is a documented pseudogene. This CDR3 has 13 residues. The CDR3 nucleotides are TGTGCAAGTCGCTTAAGGAGGGACACTGAAGCTTTCTTT. Translated, it gives CASRLRRDTEAFF.

The chain uses TRBV24-1 and TRBJ2-5; TRBD1 matches at 7 bases. Germline CDR1 and CDR2: KGHDR and SFDVKD. The V and J ends lost 9 bases and 0 bases, in that order; junction bases with no gene match: 9. This CDR3 region has 15 residues. The CDR3 loop reads CATAGGNLDQETQYF. CDR3 nucleotide sequence: TGTGCCACCGCAGGGGGAAATTTGGACCAAGAGACCCAGTACTTC.

The chain joins TRBV10-3 to TRBJ1-1; the match to TRBD1 covers 8 bases. V shed 2 bases and J 7 bases; nucleotides not matched to a gene: 3. The CDR3 covers 13 residues. Germline CDR1 is ENHRY and CDR2 is SYGVKD. CDR3 DNA sequence: TGTGCCATCAGTGAGGAGACAGGGGATGAAGCTTTCTTT. Amino acid sequence: CAISEETGDEAFF.

The chain has TRBV10-2 and TRBJ1-5; D is perhaps TRBD1 (5 bases). CDR1 is WSHSY and CDR2 is SAAADI in the germline V gene. The CDR3 contains 15 residues. V gave up 2 bases and J gave up 2 bases, with 10 bases separating them. The CDR3 DNA is TGCGCCAGCAGTGAGCAGGGCTGGCGCAATCAGCCCCAGCATTTT. Translated, it gives CASSEQGWRNQPQHF.

The gene calls are TRBV4-1 and TRBJ1-4; D is possibly TRBD1 (5 bases). Trimming left V 0 bases short and J 7 bases short, with 18 bases between. Germline V gene lookup returns CDR1 MGHRA and CDR2 YSYEKL. CDR3 size: 17 residues. In DNA, the CDR3 is TGCGCCAGCAGCCAAGACCCCCCAGGGTGGGAAGGTGAAAAACTGTTTTTT. It specifies CASSQDPPGWEGEKLFF.

The chain joins TRBV12-3 or TRBV12-4 to TRBJ1-1; D perhaps matches TRBD1 (5 bases). Trimming cost V 7 bases and J 4 bases, with 10 bases left between them. CDR3 size: 12 residues. The CDR3 sequence: CASTVRGTEAFF. The CDR3 DNA reads TGTGCCAGCACGGTAAGGGGCACTGAAGCTTTCTTT.

The chain links TRBV27 to TRBJ1-1; D remains ambiguous. Germline V CDR1 and CDR2: MNHEY, SMNVEV (reference sequence). This CDR3 spans 13 amino acids. V lost 1 base, J lost 3 bases, and 6 bases lay in between. The CDR3 is CASSLWQYTEAFF. The CDR3 DNA reads as TGTGCCAGCAGTTTATGGCAGTACACTGAAGCTTTCTTT.

The gene calls are TRBV27 and TRBJ2-7; possible D gene TRBD1, 7 bases. The CDR3 has 14 residues. V was shortened by 5 bases and J by 1 base, with 12 bases between the two germline ends. The germline CDR1 and CDR2 sequences are MNHEY and SMNVEV (reference sequence). The CDR3, as DNA: TGTGCCAGCAGTCCATCAGGGGGGTCCTACGAGCAGTACGTC. Encoded protein: CASSPSGGSYEQYV.

The chain has TRBV5-1 and TRBJ1-2; D call uncertain. The CDR3 is 11 residues long. The ends were cut back, 4 bases at V and 8 bases at J, with 9 bases in the middle. Germline loops: CDR1 SGHRS, CDR2 YFSETQ. The CDR3 nucleotides are TGCGCCAGCAGCCCCGGGTCGGGCTACACCTTC. It is translated as CASSPGSGYTF. Looking up the rest from reference TRBV5-1 and TRBJ1-2 gives the full variable domain: KAGVTQTPRYLIKTRGQQVTLSCSPISGHRSVSWYQQTPGQGLQFLFEYFSETQRNKGNFPGRFSGRQFSNSRSEMNVSTLELGDSALYLCASSPGSGYTFGSGTRLTVV.

This sequence joins TRBV27 and TRBJ1-5, with D possibly matching TRBD1 (6 bases). Deletions cut 5 bases from V and 6 bases from J, with 14 bases between. CDR1 MNHEY and CDR2 SMNVEV come from the germline V gene (reference sequence). The CDR3 loop spans 14 amino acids. The CDR3: CASSAYRAVQPQHF. DNA of the CDR3: TGTGCCAGCAGTGCCTACAGGGCGGTTCAGCCCCAGCATTTT.

J is TRBJ1-3 and V is TRBV4-1; possible D gene TRBD1, 5 bases. V lost 1 base and J lost 0, with 7 bases in between. Germline V gene data show CDR1 as MGHRA and CDR2 as YSYEKL. The CDR3 consists of 15 residues. The CDR3 spells CASSQGDFSGNTIYF. CDR3 DNA: TGCGCCAGCAGCCAAGGGGACTTCTCTGGAAACACCATATATTTT.

The chain links TRBV5-1 to TRBJ1-2; 9 nucleotides agree with TRBD1. Trimming removed 5 bases from V and 4 bases from J; junction bases left unmatched: 6. The V gene's germline CDR1 is SGHRS and CDR2 YFSETQ. This CDR3 comprises 14 residues. CDR3 in DNA: TGCGCCAGCAGGCCGGGACAGGGAGTCTATGGCTACACCTTC. It encodes CASRPGQGVYGYTF.

This rearrangement joins TRBV6-5 to TRBJ2-7, with a tentative D call TRBD1 (6 bases). Germline-derived CDR1 and CDR2 are MNHEY and SVGAGI. This CDR3 is 15 amino acids long. The V and J ends lost 6 bases and 0 bases respectively, with 15 bases between them. CDR3 amino acids: CASSKSGQVSYEQYV. Here the CDR3 DNA reads TGTGCCAGCAGCAAGTCGGGACAAGTCTCCTACGAGCAGTACGTC.

The chain links TRBV4-1 to TRBJ1-5; D perhaps matches TRBD1 (6 bases). The V and J ends lost 5 bases and 5 bases respectively, with 10 bases between them. CDR1 is MGHRA and CDR2 is YSYEKL in the germline V gene. CDR3 size: 13 residues. CDR3 protein: CASSYRADQPQHF. The CDR3 bases are TGCGCCAGCAGCTACAGGGCCGATCAGCCCCAGCATTTT.

The chain combines TRBV2 with TRBJ1-4; perhaps TRBD1 as D (5 bases). Between the trimmed V and J ends, which lost 4 bases and 7 bases, there was a span of 13 bases. CDR3 length equals 14 residues. The germline gives CDR1 SNHLY, CDR2 FYNNEI. In DNA form, the CDR3 reads TGTGCCAGCAGTGCTTTCAGGGATCCTGAAAAACTGTTTTTT. Translating it yields CASSAFRDPEKLFF.

This rearrangement joins TRBV2 to TRBJ2-5; D gene ambiguous. This CDR3 has 13 residues. The ends were cut back, 2 bases at V and 1 base at J, with 5 bases in the middle. Germline assignment: CDR1 SNHLY and CDR2 FYNNEI. CDR3 in amino acids: CASSESFQETQYF. The CDR3 DNA follows: TGTGCCAGCAGTGAAAGCTTCCAAGAGACCCAGTACTTC.